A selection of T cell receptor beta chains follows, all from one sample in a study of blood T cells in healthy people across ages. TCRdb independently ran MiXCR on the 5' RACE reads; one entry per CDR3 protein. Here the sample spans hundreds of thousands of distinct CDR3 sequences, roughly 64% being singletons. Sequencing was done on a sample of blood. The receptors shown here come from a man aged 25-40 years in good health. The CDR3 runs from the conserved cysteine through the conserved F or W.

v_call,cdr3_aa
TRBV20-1,CSAREGQTDTQYF
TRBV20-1,CSARGTSGKLLPDEQFF
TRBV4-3,CASSQEIRDTQYF
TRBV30,CAWSSESSYNSPLHF
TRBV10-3,CAISEDLSGTEAFF
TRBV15,CATSSPGNEQFF
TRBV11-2,CASSLSWGPDNEQYF
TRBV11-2,CASSLDRLAGAYEQYF
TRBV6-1,CASSVSGSAGGEQFF
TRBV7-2,CAQTSSGANVLTF
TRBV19,CASSIRQGDNQPQHF
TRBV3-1,CASSQEREGSYEQYF
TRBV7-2,CASSPTGGGLESHTQYF
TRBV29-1,CSGAALGEPADTQYF
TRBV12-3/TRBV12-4,CASTPGLGTDTQYF
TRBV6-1,CASSARTGELGGYTF
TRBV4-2,CASSQKAEETQYF
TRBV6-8,CASSYGERRDLAKNIQYF
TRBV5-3,CASSDSGRTLYAEQYF
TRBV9,CASTWGAGVQNNEQFF
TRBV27,CASSLSQGGDYGYTF
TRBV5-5,CASSLALRSVLTDTQYF
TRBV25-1,CASSKMDGDIQYF
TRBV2,CASSEGHSNGEKLFF
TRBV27,CASRGDSTAPDTQYF
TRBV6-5,CASRGDSYGYTF
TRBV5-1,CASMVGTEAFF
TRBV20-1,CSAGPGSGSELFF
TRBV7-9,CASSLGTGRNTEAFF
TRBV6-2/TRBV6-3,CASTPTAGAYEQYF
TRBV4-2,CASSQDQTARSGNTIYF
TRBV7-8,CASSLGPREGCTF
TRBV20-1,CSASWDRGPNQPQHF
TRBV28,CASRPNRQGSTDTQYF
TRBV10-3,CAISESTTRGTQYF
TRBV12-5,CAGGSEFRGDTQYF
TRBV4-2,CASSPSAGQSQYEQYF
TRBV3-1,CASSQSGGAYEQYF
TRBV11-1,CASSFFRTGGSGANVLTF
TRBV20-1,CSAPRGPGLNQYF
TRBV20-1,CSARAAADQPQHF
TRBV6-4,CASSRDNNSPLHF
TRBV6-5,CASSYEASGSQNIQYF
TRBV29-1,CSVESLAGVGEELFF
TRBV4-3,CASSQDPSGSVETQYF
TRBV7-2,CASSLLPGLGGSYEQYF
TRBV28,CASSLSVQGYEQYF
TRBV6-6,CATTRRDRQANYGYTF
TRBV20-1,CSARDPSSGSLGEQFF
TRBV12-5,CTSGLGAITGTGQFF
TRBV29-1,CSAPREFGDTQYF